This T cell receptor (beta chain) originates from a study of cytomegalovirus exposure and HLA in healthy donors. CDR1 and CDR2 from the germline V gene are SGHRS and YFSETQ. The V end was cut by 0 bases, the J end by 4 bases, with 4 bases between. This CDR3 region has 12 residues. Primers: 60 Vbeta forward and 13 Jbeta reverse. Sequencing used immunoSEQ multiplex PCR; TCRdb keeps in-frame clones, though not all of them. Recorded here are 40,000 to 60,000 clones; the top ten clones represent more than 5.5%. The chain carries TRBV5-1 and TRBJ1-2; D is uncertain. The specimen was PBMCs. The clonotype was recovered from a male donor in good health and CMV-seropositive. The chain's CDR3 is CASSLDSYGYTF. The DNA of the CDR3 is TGCGCCAGCAGCTTGGACAGCTATGGCTACACCTTC.